The 18 T cell receptor beta chains below were found in one sample sequenced in a study of response to subunit inactivated influenza vaccine. One entry per CDR3 protein results from TCRdb running MiXCR on the RT-PCR reads. The sample records approximately 530,000 distinct CDR3 sequences, 6% to 9% being singletons. Here the sequenced sample was PBMCs from blood, taken roughly 24 months after vaccination. The origin of the receptors is a man between 50 and 69 years old who received an inactivated influenza vaccine.

The gene calls are TRBV6-1 and TRBJ2-3, with TRBD2 matching 12 bases. V shed 6 bases and J 5 bases; nucleotides not matched to a gene: 6. CDR1 and CDR2 (germline): MNHNS, SASEGT. CDR3 length equals 15 residues. The CDR3 DNA is TGTGCCAGCAGCCCACTAGCGGGGGGACAAGATACGCAGTATTTT. This codes for CASSPLAGGQDTQYF.

The chain has TRBV7-2 and TRBJ2-7; 10 bases align to TRBD1. CDR3 length: 15 amino acids. V lost 5 bases to trimming and J lost 5 bases; unmatched junction nucleotides: 9. From germline, CDR1 is SGHTA and CDR2 FQGNSA. The CDR3 sequence is CASSRIRQGADEQYF. The CDR3 DNA reads TGTGCCAGCAGCCGTATCCGACAGGGGGCGGACGAGCAGTACTTC.

In this sample, this clonotype turned up many times. This sequence joins TRBV20-1 and TRBJ2-3; tentative D call: TRBD2 (6 bases). The CDR3 has 12 amino acids. With 6 bases removed from V and 3 bases from J, the gap between germline ends came to 10 bases. Germline V gives CDR1 DFQATT, CDR2 SNEGSKA (reference sequence). CDR3 residues: CSATSLTDTQYF. In DNA form, the CDR3 reads TGCAGTGCCACTAGCTTGACAGATACGCAGTATTTT.

This clonotype was counted only a few times. The chain links TRBV7-2 to TRBJ2-2, with 9 bases matching TRBD1. The V gene end was trimmed by 3 bases and the J gene end by 7 bases; junction bases not matched to a gene: 6. The CDR3 loop spans 15 amino acids. The germline V gene encodes CDR1 SGHTA and CDR2 FQGNSA. The CDR3 region is CASSFSTGGSGELFF. Here the CDR3 DNA reads TGTGCCAGCAGCTTTTCTACAGGGGGCAGCGGGGAGCTGTTTTTT.

This clonotype has just a few counts. V usage is TRBV18 and J usage is TRBJ1-1; TRBD1 agrees at 7 bases. Germline V gives CDR1 KGHSH, CDR2 LQKENI. Trimming cost V 3 bases and J 1 base; bases outside gene matches: 5. CDR3 size: 15 residues. Here the CDR3 DNA reads TGTGCCAGCTCACCGCGAAGGGACAGGAACACTGAAGCTTTCTTT. Translation: CASSPRRDRNTEAFF. Complete variable domain (other parts from reference TRBV18 and TRBJ1-1): NAGVMQNPRHLVRRRGQEARLRCSPMKGHSHVYWYRQLPEEGLKFMVYLQKENIIDESGMPKERFSAEFPKEGPSILRIQQVVRGDSAAYFCASSPRRDRNTEAFFGQGTRLTVV.

This clonotype was counted ten times or more. The chain is built from TRBV3-1 and TRBJ2-5; 7 bases are shared with TRBD2. Trimming removed 3 bases from V and 5 bases from J; junction bases left unmatched: 9. Germline V lookup: CDR1 LGHDT, CDR2 YNNKEL (reference sequence). This CDR3 contains 15 residues. In DNA form, the CDR3 reads TGTGCCAGCAGCCAGAGACTAGCCGGAACTGAGACCCAGTACTTC. It encodes CASSQRLAGTETQYF.

The chain links TRBV4-1 to TRBJ2-3, with 8 bases identical to TRBD1. Germline V gene lookup returns CDR1 MGHRA and CDR2 YSYEKL. The CDR3 loop spans 17 amino acids. V was pared by 4 bases and J by 0 bases, with 9 bases of the junction left unmatched. CDR3 region: CASSRQPGQGSTDTQYF. CDR3 DNA: TGCGCCAGCAGCCGACAGCCCGGACAGGGTAGCACAGATACGCAGTATTTT.

This clonotype showed up just a few times. The chain uses TRBV5-1 and TRBJ2-3; D is perhaps TRBD1 or TRBD2 (5 bases each). There are 14 residues in the CDR3. The V end lost 4 bases, the J end lost 3 bases, and 12 bases lay between the germline ends. CDR1 and CDR2 from the germline V gene are SGHRS and YFSETQ. The CDR3 here is CASSRDALTDTQYF. The CDR3, as DNA: TGCGCCAGCAGCCGGGACGCATTAACAGATACGCAGTATTTT.

This clonotype was counted between two and nine times. V and J are TRBV5-6 and TRBJ1-1; maybe TRBD1 (6 bases). The germline CDR1 and CDR2 sequences are SGHDT and YYEEEE. V lost 4 bases, J lost 1 base, and 17 bases lay in between. The CDR3 consists of 16 residues. The chain's CDR3 is CASSTKRGHPNTEAFF. CDR3 nucleotide sequence: TGTGCCAGCAGCACAAAACGGGGACACCCGAACACTGAAGCTTTCTTT.

V gene TRBV4-1 combines with J gene TRBJ1-1, with D uncertain. V lost 0 bases to trimming and J lost 3 bases, with 8 bases between them. The length of the CDR3 is 14 residues. CDR1 is MGHRA, CDR2 YSYEKL, per germline. The CDR3 DNA follows: TGCGCCAGCAGCCAAGATTTACGTTACACTGAAGCTTTCTTT. It yields the protein CASSQDLRYTEAFF.

The chain joins TRBV27 to TRBJ2-1; weak D call: TRBD2 (7 bases). The V end lost 4 bases, the J end lost 4 bases, and 14 bases lay between the germline ends. This CDR3 contains 15 residues. Germline lookup yields CDR1 MNHEY and CDR2 SMNVEV (reference sequence). The CDR3 DNA follows: TGTGCCAGCAGTTGGCGTGCGGGGGCTTACAATGAGCAGTTCTTC. This codes for CASSWRAGAYNEQFF.

In this sample, this clonotype turned up many times. Here the CDR3 reads CASSPRSGVSPGELFF. Here the CDR3 DNA reads TGTGCCAGCAGTCCCCGTAGCGGGGTCAGCCCCGGGGAGCTGTTTTTT. The genes are TRBV6-2 or TRBV6-3 and TRBJ2-2, with TRBD2 matching 8 bases. Looked up from germline, CDR1 is MNHEY and CDR2 is SVGEGT. This CDR3 has 16 amino acids. Unmatched junction bases numbered 11, after V lost 5 bases and J lost 6 bases.

This clonotype was observed a few times. This chain links TRBV28 with TRBJ1-1, with D maybe TRBD1 (5 bases). The CDR3 is 14 residues long. Germline values: CDR1 MDHEN, CDR2 SYDVKM. V lost 6 bases, J lost 4 bases, and 15 bases lay in between. This chain's CDR3 is CASSLPGTVTEAFF. The CDR3 nucleotides are TGTGCCAGCAGCCTTCCCGGGACGGTCACTGAAGCTTTCTTT. The full variable domain, completed using reference TRBV28 and TRBJ1-1, is DVKVTQSSRYLVKRTGEKVFLECVQDMDHENMFWYRQDPGLGLRLIYFSYDVKMKEKGDIPEGYSVSREKKERFSLILESASTNQTSMYLCASSLPGTVTEAFFGQGTRLTVV.

This clonotype was observed at least ten times. V usage is TRBV12-3 or TRBV12-4 and J usage is TRBJ2-1; TRBD2 is a possible D gene (6 bases). Trimming took 5 bases from V and 10 from J, leaving 18 bases between them. This CDR3 region has 14 residues. The CDR3, as DNA: TGTGCCAGCAGTCCCATGCGGGGCCCCAAGGAGCAGTTCTTC. Amino acid sequence: CASSPMRGPKEQFF.

Ten or more counts support this clonotype. The genes are TRBV9 and TRBJ2-7, with D possibly TRBD1 on 5 matching bases. V was shortened by 0 bases and J by 7 bases, with 14 bases between the two germline ends. The CDR3 is made up of 14 amino acids. From germline, CDR1 is SGDLS and CDR2 YYNGEE. This CDR3 reads CASSVGRVMGEQYF. The CDR3 DNA reads as TGTGCCAGCAGCGTAGGCAGGGTGATGGGAGAGCAGTACTTC.

The sample holds many counts of this clonotype. The V call is TRBV29-1, the J call TRBJ2-1; D tentatively reads TRBD1 or TRBD2 (5 bases each). Germline V gene lookup returns CDR1 SQVTM and CDR2 ANQGSEA. The CDR3 extends over 14 amino acids. Deletions cut 6 bases from V and 5 bases from J, with 17 bases between. CDR3 DNA: TGCAGCGTGTCGGGACGCATACTTGACAATGAGCAGTTCTTC. Its protein product is CSVSGRILDNEQFF.

Ten or more counts support this clonotype. The chain couples TRBV5-1 to TRBJ1-2; 7 nucleotides match TRBD1. The CDR3 is 15 amino acids. Losses at the gene ends were 4 bases for V and 0 bases for J; bases not matched to a gene: 6. Per germline, CDR1 SGHRS and CDR2 YFSETQ. The DNA of the CDR3 is TGCGCCAGCAGCCACTCGGACAGGACTAACTATGGCTACACCTTC. This translates into CASSHSDRTNYGYTF.

The chain has TRBV29-1 and TRBJ2-2, with D possibly matching TRBD2 (7 bases). The CDR3 loop spans 14 amino acids. Germline CDR1 SQVTM, CDR2 ANQGSEA. Deletions cut 7 bases from V and 4 bases from J, with 16 bases between. The CDR3 nucleotides read TGCAGCGCCCTAGGGGGGGGGACCACCGGGGAGCTGTTTTTT. The encoded protein is CSALGGGTTGELFF.